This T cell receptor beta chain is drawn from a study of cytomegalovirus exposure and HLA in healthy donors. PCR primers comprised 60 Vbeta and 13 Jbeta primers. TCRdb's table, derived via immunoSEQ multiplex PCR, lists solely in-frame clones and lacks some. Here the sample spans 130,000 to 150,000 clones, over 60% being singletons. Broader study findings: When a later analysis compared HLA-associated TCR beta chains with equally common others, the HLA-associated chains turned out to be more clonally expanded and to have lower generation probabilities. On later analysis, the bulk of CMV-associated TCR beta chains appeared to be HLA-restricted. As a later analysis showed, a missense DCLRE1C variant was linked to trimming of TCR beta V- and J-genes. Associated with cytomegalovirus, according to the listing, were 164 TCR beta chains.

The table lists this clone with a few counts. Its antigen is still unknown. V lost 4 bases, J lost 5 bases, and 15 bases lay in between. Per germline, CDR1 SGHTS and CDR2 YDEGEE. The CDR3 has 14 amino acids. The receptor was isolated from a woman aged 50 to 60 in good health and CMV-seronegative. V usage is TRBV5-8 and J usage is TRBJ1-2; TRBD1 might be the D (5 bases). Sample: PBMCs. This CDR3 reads CASSATGGSYGYTF. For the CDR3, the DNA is TGTGCCAGCAGCGCCACGGGGGGGAGTTATGGCTACACCTTC.